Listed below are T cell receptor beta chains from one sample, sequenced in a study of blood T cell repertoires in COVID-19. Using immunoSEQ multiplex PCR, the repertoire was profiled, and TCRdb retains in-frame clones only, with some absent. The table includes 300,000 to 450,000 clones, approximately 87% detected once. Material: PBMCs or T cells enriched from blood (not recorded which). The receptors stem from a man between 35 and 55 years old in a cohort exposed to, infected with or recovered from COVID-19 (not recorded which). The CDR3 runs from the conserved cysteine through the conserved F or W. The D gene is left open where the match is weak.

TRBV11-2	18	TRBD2	CASSPWTSGSPSSYEQYF
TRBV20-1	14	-	CSASRPAGSYEQYF
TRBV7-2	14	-	CASSPQGGGGELFF
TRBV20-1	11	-	CSARADYEQYF
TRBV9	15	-	CASSPPGGYGTEAFF
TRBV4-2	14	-	CASSPQGVTDTQYF
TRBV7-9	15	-	CASSPIRGRTDTQYF
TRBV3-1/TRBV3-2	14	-	CASSPTGAAAGYTF
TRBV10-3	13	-	CAISEDRDYEQFF
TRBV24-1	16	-	CATSDSRGGSYNEQFF
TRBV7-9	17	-	CASTSKSRVLKNTEAFF
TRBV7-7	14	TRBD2	CASSPSGTQETQYF
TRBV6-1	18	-	CASSGGTGGLYSNQPQHF
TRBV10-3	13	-	CAISEDSADTQYF
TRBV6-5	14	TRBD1	CASSQTGRGYGYTF
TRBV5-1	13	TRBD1	CASSLDRGRGYTF
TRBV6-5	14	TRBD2	CATIAGSNTGELFF
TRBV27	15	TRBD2	CASSVTSGLNNEQFF
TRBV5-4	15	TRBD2	CASSLGGRATGELFF
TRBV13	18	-	CASSLGEWGLQRDTEAFF